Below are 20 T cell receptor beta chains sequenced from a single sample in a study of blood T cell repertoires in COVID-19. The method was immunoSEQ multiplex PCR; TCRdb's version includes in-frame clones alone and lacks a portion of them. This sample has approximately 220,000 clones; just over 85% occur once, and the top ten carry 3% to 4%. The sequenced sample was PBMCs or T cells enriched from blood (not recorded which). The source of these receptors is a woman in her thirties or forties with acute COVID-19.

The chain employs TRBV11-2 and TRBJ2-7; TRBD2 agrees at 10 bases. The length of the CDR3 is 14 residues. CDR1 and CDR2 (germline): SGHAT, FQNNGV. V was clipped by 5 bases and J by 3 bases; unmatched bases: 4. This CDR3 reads CASSIIAGGYEQYF. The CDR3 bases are TGTGCCAGCAGCATTATAGCGGGAGGCTACGAGCAGTACTTC. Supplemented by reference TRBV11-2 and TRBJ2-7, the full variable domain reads EAGVAQSPRYKIIEKRQSVAFWCNPISGHATLYWYQQILGQGPKLLIQFQNNGVVDDSQLPKDRFSAERLKGVDSTLKIQPAKLEDSAVYLCASSIIAGGYEQYFGPGTRLTVT.

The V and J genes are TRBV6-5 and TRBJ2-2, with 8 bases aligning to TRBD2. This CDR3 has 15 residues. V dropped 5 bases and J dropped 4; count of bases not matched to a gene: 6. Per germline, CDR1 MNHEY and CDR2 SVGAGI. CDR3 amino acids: CASSRGGSGTGELFF. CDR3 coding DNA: TGTGCCAGCAGTCGGGGGGGCTCGGGCACCGGGGAGCTGTTTTTT.

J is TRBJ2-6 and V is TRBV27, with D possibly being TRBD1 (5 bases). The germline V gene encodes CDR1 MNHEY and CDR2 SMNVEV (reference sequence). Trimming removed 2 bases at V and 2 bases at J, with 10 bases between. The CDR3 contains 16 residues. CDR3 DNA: TGTGCCAGCAGTTTAGTTAGGGGAACTGGGGCCAACGTCCTGACTTTC. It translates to CASSLVRGTGANVLTF.

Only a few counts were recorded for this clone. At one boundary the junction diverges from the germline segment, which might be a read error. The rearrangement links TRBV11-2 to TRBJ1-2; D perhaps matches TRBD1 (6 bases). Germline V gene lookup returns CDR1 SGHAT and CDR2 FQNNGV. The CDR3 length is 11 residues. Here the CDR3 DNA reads TGTGCCAGCAGCTTAGAGGGGGCGGGCTCCTTC. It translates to CASSLEGAGSF. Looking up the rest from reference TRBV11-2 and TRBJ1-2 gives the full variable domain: EAGVAQSPRYKIIEKRQSVAFWCNPISGHATLYWYQQILGQGPKLLIQFQNNGVVDDSQLPKDRFSAERLKGVDSTLKIQPAKLEDSAVYLCASSLEGAGSFGSGTRLTVV.

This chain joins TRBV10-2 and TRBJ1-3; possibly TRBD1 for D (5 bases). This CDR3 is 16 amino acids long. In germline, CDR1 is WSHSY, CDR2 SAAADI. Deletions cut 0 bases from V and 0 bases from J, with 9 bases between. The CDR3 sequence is CASSESTARSGNTIYF. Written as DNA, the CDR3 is TGCGCCAGCAGTGAGTCGACAGCCCGCTCTGGAAACACCATATATTTT.

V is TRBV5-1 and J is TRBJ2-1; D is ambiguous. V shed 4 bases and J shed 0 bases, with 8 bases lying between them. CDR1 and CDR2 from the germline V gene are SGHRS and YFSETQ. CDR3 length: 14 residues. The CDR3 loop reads CASSGTASYNEQFF. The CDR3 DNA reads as TGCGCCAGCAGCGGTACTGCCTCCTACAATGAGCAGTTCTTC.

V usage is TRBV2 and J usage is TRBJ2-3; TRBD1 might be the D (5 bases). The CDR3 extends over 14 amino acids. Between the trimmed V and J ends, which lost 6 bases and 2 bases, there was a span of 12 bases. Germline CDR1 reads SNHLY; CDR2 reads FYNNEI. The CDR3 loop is CASRQTANTDTQYF. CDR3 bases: TGTGCCAGCAGACAGACAGCAAACACAGATACGCAGTATTTT.

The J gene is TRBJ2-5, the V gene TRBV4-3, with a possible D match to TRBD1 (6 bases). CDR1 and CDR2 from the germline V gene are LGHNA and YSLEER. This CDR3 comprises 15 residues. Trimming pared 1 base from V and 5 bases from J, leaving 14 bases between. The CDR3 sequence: CASSQVTGQGETQYF. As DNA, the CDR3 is TGCGCCAGCAGCCAAGTTACAGGGCAAGGGGAGACCCAGTACTTC.

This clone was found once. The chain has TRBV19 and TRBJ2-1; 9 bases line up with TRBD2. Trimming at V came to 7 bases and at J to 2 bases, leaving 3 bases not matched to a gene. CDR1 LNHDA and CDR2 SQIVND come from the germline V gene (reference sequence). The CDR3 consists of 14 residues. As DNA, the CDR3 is TGTGCCAGTACGCGGGAGGGCCCCTACAATGAGCAGTTCTTC. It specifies CASTREGPYNEQFF. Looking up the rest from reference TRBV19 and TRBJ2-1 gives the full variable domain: DGGITQSPKYLFRKEGQNVTLSCEQNLNHDAMYWYRQDPGQGLRLIYYSQIVNDFQKGDIAEGYSVSREKKESFPLTVTSAQKNPTAFYLCASTREGPYNEQFFGPGTRLTVL.

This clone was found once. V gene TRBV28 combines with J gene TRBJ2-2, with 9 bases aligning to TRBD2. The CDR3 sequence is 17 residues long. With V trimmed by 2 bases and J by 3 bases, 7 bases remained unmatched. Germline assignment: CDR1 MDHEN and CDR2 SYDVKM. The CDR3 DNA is TGTGCCAGCAGTTTACAGCTAGCGGGAAGGGACACCGGGGAGCTGTTTTTT. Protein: CASSLQLAGRDTGELFF.

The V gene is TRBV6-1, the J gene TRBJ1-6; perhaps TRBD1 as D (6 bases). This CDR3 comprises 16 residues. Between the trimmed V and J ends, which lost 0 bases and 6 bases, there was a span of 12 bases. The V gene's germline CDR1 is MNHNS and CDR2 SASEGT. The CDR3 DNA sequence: TGTGCCAGCAGTGAAGCGAGACAGGTGCCTAATTCACCCCTCCACTTT. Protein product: CASSEARQVPNSPLHF.

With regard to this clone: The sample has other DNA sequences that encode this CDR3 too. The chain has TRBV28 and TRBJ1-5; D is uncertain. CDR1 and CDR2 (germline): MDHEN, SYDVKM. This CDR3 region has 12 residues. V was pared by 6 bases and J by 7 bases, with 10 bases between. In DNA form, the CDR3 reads TGTGCCAGCAGGGGAGGGAACCAGCCCCAGCATTTT. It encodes CASRGGNQPQHF.

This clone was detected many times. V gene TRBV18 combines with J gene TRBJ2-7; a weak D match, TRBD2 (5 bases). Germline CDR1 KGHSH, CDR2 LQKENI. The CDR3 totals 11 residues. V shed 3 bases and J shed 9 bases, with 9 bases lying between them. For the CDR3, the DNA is TGTGCCAGCTCACCGGCGGGTAGGCAGTACTTC. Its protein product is CASSPAGRQYF.

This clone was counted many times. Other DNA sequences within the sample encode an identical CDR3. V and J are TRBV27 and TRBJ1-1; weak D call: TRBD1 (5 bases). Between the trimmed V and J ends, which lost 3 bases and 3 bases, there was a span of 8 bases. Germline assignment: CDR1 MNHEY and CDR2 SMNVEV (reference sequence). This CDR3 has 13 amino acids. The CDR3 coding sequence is TGTGCCAGCAGTTTGCAGGGTTACACTGAAGCTTTCTTT. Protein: CASSLQGYTEAFF.

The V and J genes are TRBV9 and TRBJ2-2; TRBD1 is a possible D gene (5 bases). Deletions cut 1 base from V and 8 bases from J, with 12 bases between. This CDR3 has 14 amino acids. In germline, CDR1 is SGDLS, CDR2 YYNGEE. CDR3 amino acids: CASSVQGLGGELFF. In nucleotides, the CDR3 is TGTGCCAGCAGCGTACAGGGTCTAGGGGGGGAGCTGTTTTTT.

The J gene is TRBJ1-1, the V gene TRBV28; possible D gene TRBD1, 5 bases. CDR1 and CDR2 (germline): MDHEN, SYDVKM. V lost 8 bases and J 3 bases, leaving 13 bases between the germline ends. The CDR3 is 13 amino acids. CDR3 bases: TGTGCCAGCGTCTCGGGGGTTTACACTGAAGCTTTCTTT. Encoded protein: CASVSGVYTEAFF.

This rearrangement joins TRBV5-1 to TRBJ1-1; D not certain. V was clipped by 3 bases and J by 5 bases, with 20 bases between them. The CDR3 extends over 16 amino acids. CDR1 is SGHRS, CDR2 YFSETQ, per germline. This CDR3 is CASSSQLSGKGTEAFF. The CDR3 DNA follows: TGCGCCAGCAGCTCCCAGCTTTCCGGGAAGGGAACTGAAGCTTTCTTT. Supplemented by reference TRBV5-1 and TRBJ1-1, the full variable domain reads KAGVTQTPRYLIKTRGQQVTLSCSPISGHRSVSWYQQTPGQGLQFLFEYFSETQRNKGNFPGRFSGRQFSNSRSEMNVSTLELGDSALYLCASSSQLSGKGTEAFFGQGTRLTVV.

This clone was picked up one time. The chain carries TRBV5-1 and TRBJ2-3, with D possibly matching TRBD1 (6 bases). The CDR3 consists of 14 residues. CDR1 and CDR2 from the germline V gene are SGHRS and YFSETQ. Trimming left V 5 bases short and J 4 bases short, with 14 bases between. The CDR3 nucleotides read TGCGCCAGCAGGGGGGCGTCCACCGCAGATACGCAGTATTTT. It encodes CASRGASTADTQYF.

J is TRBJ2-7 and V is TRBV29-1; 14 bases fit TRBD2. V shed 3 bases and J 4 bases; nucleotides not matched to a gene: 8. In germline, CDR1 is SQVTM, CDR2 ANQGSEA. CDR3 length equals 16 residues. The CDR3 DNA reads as TGCAGCGTTGACGTTAGACTAGCGGGAGGGTGGTACGAGCAGTACTTC. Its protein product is CSVDVRLAGGWYEQYF.

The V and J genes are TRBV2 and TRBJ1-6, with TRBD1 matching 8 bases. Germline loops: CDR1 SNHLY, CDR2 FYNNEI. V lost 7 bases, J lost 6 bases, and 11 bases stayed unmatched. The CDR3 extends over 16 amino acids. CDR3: CASMGGPRGLNSPLHF. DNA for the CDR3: TGTGCCAGCATGGGGGGCCCCAGGGGGCTTAATTCACCCCTCCACTTT.